This record looks at one T cell receptor beta chain sequence and its context. This entry comes from a study of cytomegalovirus exposure and HLA in healthy donors. The CDR3 is 19 residues long. Germline V gene lookup returns CDR1 LGHNA and CDR2 YSLEER. V shed 1 base and J 2 bases; nucleotides not matched to a gene: 9. The PCR made use of 60 Vbeta and 13 Jbeta primers. Clones were read by immunoSEQ multiplex PCR, and TCRdb kept only the in-frame ones, dropping some. The sample yields fewer than 200,000 clones, roughly 80% seen once. The receptor was derived from a young woman in good health and CMV-seronegative. Sequencing was done on a sample of PBMCs. J is TRBJ2-1 and V is TRBV4-3, with 12 bases matching TRBD2. CDR3 sequence (DNA): TGCGCCAGCAGCCAAGTCATGGCTACTAGCGGGAGGCCCTACAATGAGCAGTTCTTC. Its protein product is CASSQVMATSGRPYNEQFF.